These T cell receptor beta chains were read from a single sample in a study of Ad26.COV2.S vaccination and SARS-CoV-2 variants. TCRdb keeps only in-frame clones here, not all; method: immunoSEQ multiplex PCR. The data show about 480,000 clones, roughly 85% seen once. This specimen was peripheral blood, taken in a trial of Ad26.COV2.S vaccine versus placebo. The source of these receptors is a person between 18 and 65 years old who received the Ad26.COV2.S COVID-19 vaccine or a placebo. Both conserved end residues are part of each CDR3. The D gene is left open where the match is weak. Expanded clones are given a class, and other clones once, few, many or no size at all.

>TRBD2|TRBJ2-7|TRBV6-5|.
CASTTGRALRDEQYF
TGTGCCAGCACAACCGGGAGGGCCCTTCGGGACGAGCAGTACTTC
>TRBD1|TRBJ2-2|TRBV30|.
CAHRDRGPGELFF
TGTGCCCACCGGGACAGGGGGCCCGGGGAGCTGTTTTTT
>.|TRBJ2-2|TRBV7-7|.
CASSPRALAIGELFF
TGTGCTAGCAGCCCCCGAGCTCTAGCGATCGGGGAGCTGTTTTTT
>.|TRBJ2-7|TRBV11-2|.
CASSPPLAGKDDEQYF
TGTGCCAGCAGCCCACCGTTGGCAGGGAAGGACGACGAGCAGTACTTC
>.|TRBJ2-7|TRBV10-3|.
CAMRASEDYEQYF
TGTGCCATGAGGGCTAGCGAGGACTACGAGCAGTACTTC
>.|TRBJ1-5|TRBV7-8|.
CASSLGRLQRGNQPQHF
TGTGCCAGCAGCTTAGGTCGGTTACAGAGGGGCAATCAGCCCCAGCATTTT
>.|TRBJ2-1|TRBV12-3/TRBV12-4|.
CASKAIDEQFF
TGTGCCAGCAAGGCCATTGATGAGCAGTTCTTC
>TRBD2|TRBJ2-5|TRBV28|once
CASSLGLARETQYF
TGTGCCAGCAGTTTAGGACTAGCGCGAGAGACCCAGTACTTC
>TRBD1|TRBJ2-1|TRBV7-9|.
CASSFGTGGNEQFF
TGTGCCAGCAGCTTTGGGACAGGGGGCAATGAGCAGTTCTTC
>.|TRBJ2-1|TRBV5-6|.
CASSFVGTRYNEQFF
TGTGCCAGCAGCTTCGTGGGCACGAGGTACAATGAGCAGTTCTTC
>.|TRBJ1-3|TRBV9|.
CASESGNTIYF
TGTGCCAGTGAATCTGGAAACACCATATATTTT
>TRBD2|TRBJ2-7|TRBV7-2|.
CASSLTSGRDSYEQYF
TGTGCCAGCAGTTTAACTAGCGGGAGGGACTCCTACGAGCAGTACTTC
>TRBD1|TRBJ2-2|TRBV10-3|.
CAISDDRGTGELFF
TGTGCCATCAGTGATGACAGGGGGACCGGGGAGCTGTTTTTT
>.|TRBJ2-3|TRBV7-2|few
CASSSGQDSSTDTQYF
TGTGCCAGCAGCAGCGGACAAGACTCTAGCACAGATACGCAGTATTTT
>.|TRBJ1-1|TRBV19|.
CASSALLTVNTEAFF
TGTGCCAGTAGTGCCCTACTAACAGTGAACACTGAAGCTTTCTTT
>.|TRBJ2-5|TRBV10-2|.
CASLRSETQYF
TGCGCCAGCTTGAGGAGCGAGACCCAGTACTTC
>.|TRBJ2-2|TRBV4-1|.
CASSLGNTGELFF
TGCGCCAGCAGCCTCGGGAACACCGGGGAGCTGTTTTTT
>.|TRBJ2-6|TRBV6-2/TRBV6-3|.
CASSLQGTGANVLTF
TGTGCCAGCAGCTTACAGGGTACCGGGGCCAACGTCCTGACTTTC
>TRBD1|TRBJ1-1|TRBV10-3|.
CAISGGTGVEAFF
TGTGCCATCAGTGGGGGGACAGGGGTCGAAGCTTTCTTT
>.|TRBJ2-1|TRBV5-1|.
CASSPAGGPGEQFF
TGCGCCAGCAGTCCTGCCGGGGGGCCAGGGGAGCAGTTCTTC
>TRBD1|TRBJ2-3|TRBV6-2/TRBV6-3|.
CASSYVGRGPADTQYF
TGTGCCAGCAGTTACGTCGGCAGGGGGCCGGCAGATACGCAGTATTTT
>.|TRBJ1-1|TRBV24-1|.
CATSAGSGTEAFF
TGTGCCACCAGTGCAGGGTCGGGCACTGAAGCTTTCTTT
>.|TRBJ1-2|TRBV5-1|once
CASSLAGAVDGYTF
TGCGCCAGCAGCTTGGCGGGGGCGGTCGACGGCTACACCTTC
>.|TRBJ1-1|TRBV27|.
CASSLWGAEDTEAFF
TGTGCCAGCAGTTTATGGGGGGCGGAGGACACTGAAGCTTTCTTT
>.|TRBJ2-1|TRBV10-3|.
CAAQGLGEQFF
TGTGCCGCCCAGGGTTTGGGTGAGCAGTTCTTC
>.|TRBJ1-2|TRBV30|.
CAWSVGFATRGYTF
TGTGCCTGGAGTGTTGGTTTCGCCACGAGGGGCTACACCTTC
>TRBD1|TRBJ1-3|TRBV11-3|few
CASSLPPRTGDISGNTIYF
TGTGCCAGCAGCTTACCGCCCCGGACAGGCGACATCTCTGGAAACACCATATATTTT
>TRBD2|TRBJ2-1|TRBV28|.
CASSFREGNEQFF
TGTGCCAGCAGTTTTCGGGAGGGCAATGAGCAGTTCTTC
>TRBD2|TRBJ2-1|TRBV6-1|.
CASSEQSGSFNEQFF
TGTGCCAGCAGTGAACAGAGCGGGAGTTTCAATGAGCAGTTCTTC
>.|TRBJ2-3|TRBV28|.
CASSLAGFTDTQYF
TGTGCCAGCAGTTTGGCTGGGTTCACAGATACGCAGTATTTT
>TRBD2|TRBJ2-5|TRBV6-2/TRBV6-3|.
CASSSPIAGRRETQYF
TGTGCCAGCAGTTCCCCCATAGCGGGAAGAAGAGAGACCCAGTACTTC
>.|TRBJ2-7|TRBV7-9|once
CASSPWDGEVYEQYF
TGTGCCAGCAGCCCTTGGGACGGAGAAGTCTACGAGCAGTACTTC
>.|TRBJ1-2|TRBV18|few
CASSPDTGLYGYTF
TGTGCCAGCTCACCTGACACCGGACTCTATGGCTACACCTTC
>TRBD1|TRBJ1-5|TRBV15|.
CATGADRVFGNQPQHF
TGTGCCACCGGTGCGGACAGGGTATTTGGCAATCAGCCCCAGCATTTT
>.|TRBJ2-7|TRBV29-1|.
CSVDRGGYEQYF
TGCAGCGTTGATCGGGGCGGCTACGAGCAGTACTTC
>.|TRBJ2-1|TRBV5-4|.
CASSLAPTHEQFF
TGTGCCAGCAGCTTGGCTCCGACCCATGAGCAGTTCTTC
>TRBD1|TRBJ1-2|TRBV30|.
CAWGTGWGYTF
TGTGCCTGGGGGACAGGGTGGGGCTACACCTTC
>.|TRBJ2-3|TRBV7-9|.
CATSAQYF
TGTGCCACCAGTGCGCAGTATTTT
>TRBD2|TRBJ2-7|TRBV19|.
CASSRPLAGGYEQYF
TGTGCCAGTAGTAGACCACTAGCGGGAGGGTACGAGCAGTACTTC
>TRBD2|TRBJ2-4|TRBV4-3|.
CASSQETSGRNIQYF
TGCGCCAGCAGCCAAGAGACTAGCGGGAGAAACATTCAGTACTTC
>TRBD2|TRBJ2-1|TRBV9|.
CASSVSGIYNEQFF
TGTGCCAGCAGCGTTAGCGGGATATACAATGAGCAGTTCTTC
>TRBD1|TRBJ1-1|TRBV27|.
CASSQGGTPNTEAFF
TGTGCCAGCTCGCAAGGGGGCACTCCGAACACTGAAGCTTTCTTT
>.|TRBJ1-5|TRBV2|.
CASSATGSQHF
TGTGCCAGCAGTGCTACAGGGAGCCAGCATTTT
>TRBD2|TRBJ2-7|TRBV15|.
CATRIAGVVTGEQYF
TGTGCCACCAGGATAGCGGGAGTCGTAACTGGCGAGCAGTACTTC
>.|TRBJ1-4|TRBV5-4|few
CASRRDLSGEKLFF
TGTGCCAGCAGGCGGGACCTCTCGGGTGAAAAACTGTTTTTT
>.|TRBJ1-5|TRBV28|.
CASSLGNQPQHF
TGTGCCAGCAGTTTAGGAAATCAGCCCCAGCATTTT
>TRBD2|TRBJ2-3|TRBV5-1|.
CASSLVLAGAHTDTQYF
TGCGCCAGCAGCTTGGTTCTAGCGGGGGCACACACAGATACGCAGTATTTT
>TRBD2|TRBJ2-7|TRBV6-5|.
CASSYEAGAPYEQYF
TGTGCCAGCAGTTACGAGGCGGGAGCCCCCTACGAGCAGTACTTC
>.|TRBJ1-1|TRBV2|once
CASSRRGFGTEAFF
TGTGCCAGCAGTCGTAGGGGTTTTGGCACTGAAGCTTTCTTT
>.|TRBJ1-4|TRBV7-9|once
CASSLWGRGRFSEKLFF
TGTGCCAGCAGCTTATGGGGCAGGGGTCGTTTCAGTGAAAAACTGTTTTTT
>.|TRBJ2-1|TRBV30|.
CAWAAGSYNEQFF
TGTGCCTGGGCCGCGGGATCCTACAATGAGCAGTTCTTC
>.|TRBJ1-3|TRBV7-8|few
CASNYGMAGNTIYF
TGTGCCAGCAATTATGGGATGGCTGGAAACACCATATATTTT
>TRBD1|TRBJ1-3|TRBV5-1|.
CASSLDRGPRNTIYF
TGCGCCAGCAGCTTGGACAGGGGCCCTAGAAACACCATATATTTT
>TRBD1|TRBJ2-1|TRBV28|.
CASSLTGQGRGEQFF
TGTGCCAGCAGTTTAACGGGACAGGGCCGGGGTGAGCAGTTCTTC